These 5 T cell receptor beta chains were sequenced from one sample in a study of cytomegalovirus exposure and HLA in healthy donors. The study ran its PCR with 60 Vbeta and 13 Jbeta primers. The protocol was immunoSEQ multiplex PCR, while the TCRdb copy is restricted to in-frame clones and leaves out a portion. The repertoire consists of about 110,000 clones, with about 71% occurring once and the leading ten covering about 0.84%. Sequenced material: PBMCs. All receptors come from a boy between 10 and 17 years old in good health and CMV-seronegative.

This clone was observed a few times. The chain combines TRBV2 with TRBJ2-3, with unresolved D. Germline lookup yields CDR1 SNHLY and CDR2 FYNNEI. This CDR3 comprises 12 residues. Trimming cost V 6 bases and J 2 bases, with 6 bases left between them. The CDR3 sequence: CASRAYTDTQYF. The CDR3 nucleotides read TGTGCCAGCAGGGCTTACACAGATACGCAGTATTTT.

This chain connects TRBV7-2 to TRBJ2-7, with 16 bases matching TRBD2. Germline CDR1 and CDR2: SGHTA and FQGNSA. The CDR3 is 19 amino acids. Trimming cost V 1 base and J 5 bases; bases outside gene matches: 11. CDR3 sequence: CASSLVGTSGRARNDEQYF. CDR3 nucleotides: TGTGCCAGCAGCTTAGTAGGGACTAGCGGGAGGGCCCGTAACGACGAGCAGTACTTC.

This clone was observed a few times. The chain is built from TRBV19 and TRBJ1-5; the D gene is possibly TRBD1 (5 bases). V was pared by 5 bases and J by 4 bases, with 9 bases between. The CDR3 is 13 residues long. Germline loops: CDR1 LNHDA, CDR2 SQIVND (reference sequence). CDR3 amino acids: CASSPDNNQPQHF. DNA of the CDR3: TGTGCCAGTAGTCCGGACAATAATCAGCCCCAGCATTTT.

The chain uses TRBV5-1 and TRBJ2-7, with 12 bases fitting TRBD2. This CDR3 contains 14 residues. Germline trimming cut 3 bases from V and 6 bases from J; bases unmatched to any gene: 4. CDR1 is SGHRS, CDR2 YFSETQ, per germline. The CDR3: CASSSGLAGTEQYF. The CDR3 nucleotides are TGCGCCAGCAGCTCAGGACTAGCGGGAACCGAGCAGTACTTC.

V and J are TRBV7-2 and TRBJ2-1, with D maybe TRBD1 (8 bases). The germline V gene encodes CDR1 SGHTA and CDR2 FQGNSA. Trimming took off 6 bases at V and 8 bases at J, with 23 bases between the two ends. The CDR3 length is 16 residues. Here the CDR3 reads CASREKQGGSVYEQFF. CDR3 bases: TGTGCCAGCAGGGAGAAACAGGGGGGGAGCGTCTATGAGCAGTTCTTC.